This T cell receptor (beta chain) originates from a study of vaccination and CD4 T cells after COVID-19. A few counts support this clonotype. Its matching antigen is unknown. Sequence data for DNA of cultured CD4+ T cells were generated by the Oncomine TCR Beta short-read assay. Cultured CD4+ T cells were the source of extracted genomic DNA. TCRdb reprocessed the PCR reads via MiXCR and lists one record per CDR3 protein. The data contain under 20,000 distinct CDR3 sequences, less than 70% of them singletons. As to treatment: roughly 10-day PBMC culture with coronavirus spike peptide pools or control peptides (ViraFEST assay). Peptide pools at approximately 9.4 ug/ml, together with 10 IU/ml IL-2, were added to cultures of some 1.9 million PBMCs per well. Looked up from germline, CDR1 is DFQATT and CDR2 is SNEGSKA (reference sequence). The CDR3 sequence is 12 residues long. V lost 5 bases to trimming and J lost 4 bases; unmatched junction nucleotides: 1.

V is TRBV20-1 and J is TRBJ2-5; TRBD2 agrees at 10 bases. The sequenced sample was CD4+ T cells from blood, cultured in vitro. This TCR came from a human donor who had recovered from COVID-19. CDR3 coding DNA: TGCAGTGCTGCTAGCGGGGGAGAGACCCAGTACTTC. Its protein product is CSAASGGETQYF.